This TCR beta chain was sequenced in a study of CD8 T cells in Susac syndrome. Sequencing of TCR beta was performed on blood CD8+ T cells and on blood CD4+ T cells. Healthy donors, matched for age and sex, constituted the control group. Negative isolation yielded CD4+ and CD8+ T cells, and FACS enriched TEMRA cells. Germline loops: CDR1 SGHNT, CDR2 YYREEE (reference sequence). The CDR3 totals 13 residues. The V end was cut by 0 bases, the J end by 6 bases, with 9 bases between. Reverse transcription used roughly 0.45 to 1 ug RNA and random hexamers. immunoSEQ multiplex PCR amplified TCR beta CDR3 across 54 Vbeta, 13 Jbeta. In TCRdb, the immunoSEQ multiplex PCR reads were re-called with MiXCR into one record per CDR3 protein. The sample lists 180,000 or so distinct CDR3 sequences; 95% were seen once.

This chain uses TRBV5-4 with TRBJ1-1; a weak D match, TRBD1 (6 bases). The receptor comes from a human donor in good health. Sequenced input: CD4+ T cells from PBMCs. CDR3 nucleotide sequence: TGTGCCAGCAGCTTGGCAGGGGTGGCTGAAGCTTTCTTT. Protein product: CASSLAGVAEAFF.